The rows below give T cell receptor beta chains drawn from one sample of a study of blood T cell repertoires in COVID-19. The protocol was immunoSEQ multiplex PCR, while the TCRdb copy is restricted to in-frame clones and leaves out a portion. The data contain some 210,000 clones, 80% to 90% of them singletons. Sequencing input: peripheral blood. Source of these receptors: a woman aged 65 to 85 with active or convalescent COVID-19. CDR3s include the opening cysteine and the closing phenylalanine or tryptophan. D genes are given only for firm matches. The listing skips clone size in some rows; elsewhere it reads once, few, many or a size class.

>.|TRBV28|TRBJ1-5|.
TGTGCCAGCAAACCGACGGCGGGGATAGGTCAGCCCCAGCATTTT
CASKPTAGIGQPQHF
>few|TRBV19|TRBJ2-1|TRBD2
TGTGCCAGTAGTACAAAAGGTGCGGGAGGTGGGGGCTATGAGCAGTTCTTC
CASSTKGAGGGGYEQFF
>many|TRBV6-6|TRBJ2-3|.
TGTGCCAGCAGTTACCTCACTAGCACAGATACGCAGTATTTT
CASSYLTSTDTQYF
>.|TRBV5-1|TRBJ2-1|TRBD2
TGCGCCAGCAGCCCAGCTAGCGGGACCTACAATGAGCAGTTCTTC
CASSPASGTYNEQFF
>.|TRBV4-1|TRBJ2-1|TRBD2
TGCGCCAGCAGCCAAGTGTCTAGCGGGTTAGACAATGAGCAGTTCTTC
CASSQVSSGLDNEQFF
>.|TRBV6-2/TRBV6-3|TRBJ2-1|TRBD2
TGTGCCAGCAGTTACATCACTGGAAGCGGGAGGGCCGAAGATGAGCAGTTCTTC
CASSYITGSGRAEDEQFF
>.|TRBV29-1|TRBJ2-3|.
TGCAGCGTCCTAAGGACAAAGTCTAGCACAGATACGCAGTATTTT
CSVLRTKSSTDTQYF
>.|TRBV30|TRBJ1-2|TRBD1
TGTGCCTGGAGGGCCGGGGACAGGGTATACAACTATGGCTACACCTTC
CAWRAGDRVYNYGYTF
>.|TRBV11-2|TRBJ1-3|.
TGTGCCAGCAGCTACGACGGGAGCTCTGGAAACACCATATATTTT
CASSYDGSSGNTIYF
>.|TRBV12-3/TRBV12-4|TRBJ1-4|.
TGTGCCAGCAGTTTAACAGGAGAAAAACTGTTTTTT
CASSLTGEKLFF
>.|TRBV6-5|TRBJ1-6|.
TGTGCCAGCAGCTCCAGGGCCCAATCACCCCTCCACTTT
CASSSRAQSPLHF
>.|TRBV3-1/TRBV3-2|TRBJ1-6|.
TGTGCCAGCAGCCTCAAGGAGAGCCGCACACCCCTCCACTTT
CASSLKESRTPLHF
>once|TRBV24-1|TRBJ2-3|.
TGTGCCACCAGTGATTTGCAAACCCAGGACTGGAGGAGCACAGATACGCAGTATTTT
CATSDLQTQDWRSTDTQYF
>few|TRBV4-2|TRBJ1-5|.
TGTGCCAGCAGTCTAGGAGAGCAATCGGATCAGCCCCAGCATTTT
CASSLGEQSDQPQHF
>.|TRBV6-5|TRBJ2-7|TRBD2
TGTGCCAGCAGTTATGCGGGGGGGGCGCGGGACGAGCAGTACTTC
CASSYAGGARDEQYF
>.|TRBV19|TRBJ1-2|.
TGTGCCAGTGAACAGGGAGAAGGCCCTTATGGCTACACCTTC
CASEQGEGPYGYTF